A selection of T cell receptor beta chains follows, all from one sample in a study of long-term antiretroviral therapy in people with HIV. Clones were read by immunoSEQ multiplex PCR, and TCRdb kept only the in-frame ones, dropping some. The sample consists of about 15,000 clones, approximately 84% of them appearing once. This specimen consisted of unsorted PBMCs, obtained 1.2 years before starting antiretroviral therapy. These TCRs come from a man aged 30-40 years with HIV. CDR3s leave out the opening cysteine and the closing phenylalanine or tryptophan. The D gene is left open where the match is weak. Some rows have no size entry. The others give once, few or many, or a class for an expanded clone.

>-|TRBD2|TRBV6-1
ASSEAGGSTDTQY
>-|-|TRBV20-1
SARADYGYT
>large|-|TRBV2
ASNVGEQY
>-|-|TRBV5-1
ASSSGMNTEAF
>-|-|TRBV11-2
ASSHGTPLYEQY
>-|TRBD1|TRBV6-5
ASRDGQGGYEQY
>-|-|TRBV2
ASTGGTVNTEAF
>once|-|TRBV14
ASSQEIGLQGTTDTQY
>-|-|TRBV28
ASSFPNSGEQF
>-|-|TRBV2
ASSDRGSTDTQY
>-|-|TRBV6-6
ASKLAGQNQPQH
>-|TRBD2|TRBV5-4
ASSLDLAGQQETQY